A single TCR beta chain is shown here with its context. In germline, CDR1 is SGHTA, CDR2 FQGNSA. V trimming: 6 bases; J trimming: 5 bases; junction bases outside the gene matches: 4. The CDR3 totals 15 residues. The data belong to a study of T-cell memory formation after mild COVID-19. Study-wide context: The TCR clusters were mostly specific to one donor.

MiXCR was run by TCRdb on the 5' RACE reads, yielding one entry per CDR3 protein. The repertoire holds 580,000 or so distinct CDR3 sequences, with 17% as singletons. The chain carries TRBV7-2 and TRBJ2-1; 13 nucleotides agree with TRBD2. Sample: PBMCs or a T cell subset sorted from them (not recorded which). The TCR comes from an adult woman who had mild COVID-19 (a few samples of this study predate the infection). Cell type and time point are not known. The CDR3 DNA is TGTGCCAGCAGACTAGCGGGAGGGTCAAACAATGAGCAGTTCTTC. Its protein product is CASRLAGGSNNEQFF.